One and the same sample provided the 14 T cell receptor beta chains below, sequenced in a study of blood T cells in healthy people across ages. Primed by a sample-barcoded 5' primer and a J-beta primer mix, a second PCR proceeded for roughly 6 to 12 cycles. From the 5' RACE reads, TCRdb called clonotypes with MiXCR, one entry per CDR3 protein. This table holds approximately 800,000 distinct CDR3 sequences, approximately 55% found once. The sample comprised blood. The receptors stem from an elderly man in good health.

In this sample, this clonotype turned up a few times. The chain combines TRBV2 with TRBJ1-2; perhaps TRBD1 as D (5 bases). The V gene's germline CDR1 is SNHLY and CDR2 FYNNEI. The CDR3 loop spans 15 amino acids. The ends were cut back, 0 bases at V and 4 bases at J, with 12 bases in the middle. CDR3 protein: CASSEALGQGYGYTF. CDR3 DNA sequence: TGTGCCAGCAGTGAAGCGCTTGGGCAGGGCTATGGCTACACCTTC.

The sample holds one count of this clonotype. The chain combines TRBV24-1 with TRBJ1-5, with 8 bases that match TRBD1. Germline CDR1 is KGHDR and CDR2 is SFDVKD. J was trimmed by 2 bases and V by 4 bases; bases with no gene match: 3. The CDR3 has 15 amino acids. The CDR3 loop is CATSDTGGGNQPQHF. The CDR3, as DNA: TGTGCCACCAGTGACACAGGGGGAGGCAATCAGCCCCAGCATTTT.

The V call is TRBV2, the J call TRBJ1-1; 12 bases agree with TRBD1. CDR3 length equals 13 residues. V lost 10 bases, J lost 9 bases, and 9 bases stayed unmatched. Germline CDR1 and CDR2: SNHLY and FYNNEI. CDR3 sequence reads: CATKKGTGGKAFF. The CDR3 nucleotides read TGTGCCACCAAGAAGGGGACAGGGGGCAAAGCTTTCTTT.

The rearrangement links TRBV7-8 to TRBJ2-5; D unclear. CDR3 length: 16 residues. Germline-derived CDR1 and CDR2 are SGHVS and FQNEAQ. V was shortened by 4 bases and J by 0 bases, with 15 bases between the two germline ends. The CDR3 nucleotides read TGTGCCAGCAGCTACATATCTGGAGAGTACCAAGAGACCCAGTACTTC. It codes for CASSYISGEYQETQYF.

The chain links TRBV3-1 to TRBJ2-7; 14 bases fit TRBD2. This CDR3 is built from 15 residues. The V gene's germline CDR1 is LGHDT and CDR2 YNNKEL (reference sequence). V lost 4 bases and J lost 9; bases outside the gene matches: 8. CDR3 sequence reads: CASSPGTSGGRGQYF. Written as DNA, the CDR3 is TGTGCCAGCAGCCCCGGGACTAGCGGGGGTCGCGGGCAGTACTTC.

The gene calls are TRBV28 and TRBJ1-1, with TRBD1 identical over 7 bases. V dropped 6 bases and J dropped 8; count of bases not matched to a gene: 12. The CDR3 has 14 residues. The germline V gene has CDR1 MDHEN and CDR2 SYDVKM. CDR3 coding DNA: TGTGCCAGCAGCGGGGACAGCTCCGGAAGGGAAGCTTTCTTT. Its protein is CASSGDSSGREAFF. Full variable domain (outside the CDR3, taken from reference TRBV28 and TRBJ1-1): DVKVTQSSRYLVKRTGEKVFLECVQDMDHENMFWYRQDPGLGLRLIYFSYDVKMKEKGDIPEGYSVSREKKERFSLILESASTNQTSMYLCASSGDSSGREAFFGQGTRLTVV.

This clonotype turned up a few times. The chain uses TRBV28 and TRBJ2-1, with D possibly matching TRBD2 (6 bases). Germline V lookup: CDR1 MDHEN, CDR2 SYDVKM. This CDR3 has 16 residues. The V end lost 6 bases, the J end lost 0 bases, and 15 bases lay between the germline ends. CDR3 DNA sequence: TGTGCCAGCAGCCCGACTAGGGCGAGCTCCTACAATGAGCAGTTCTTC. This codes for CASSPTRASSYNEQFF.

About this clonotype itself: A much larger clone is a single base away; this may be a read error. This chain uses TRBV20-1 with TRBJ1-1; no reliable D call. The CDR3 is made up of 12 amino acids. The germline V and J ends were trimmed by 5 bases and 6 bases, with 13 bases remaining between them. The germline CDR1 and CDR2 sequences are DFQATT and SNEGSKA (reference sequence). The CDR3 nucleotides read TGCAGTGCTCCCTCACGGGTTTCTGAAGCTTTCTTT. The encoded protein is CSAPSRVSEAFF.

This chain joins TRBV14 and TRBJ2-1; 7 nucleotides agree with TRBD2. This CDR3 is built from 14 residues. V lost 6 bases to trimming and J lost 8 bases; unmatched junction nucleotides: 10. The V gene's germline CDR1 is SGHDN and CDR2 FVKESK. CDR3 amino acids: CASSPSGLLDEQFF. DNA of the CDR3: TGTGCCAGCAGTCCTAGCGGTCTATTGGATGAGCAGTTCTTC.

In this sample, this clonotype turned up a few times. This chain connects TRBV29-1 to TRBJ2-4; no definite D call. The CDR3 totals 14 residues. Germline V lookup: CDR1 SQVTM, CDR2 ANQGSEA. Trimming cost V 0 bases and J 6 bases, with 12 bases left between them. In DNA form, the CDR3 reads TGCAGCGTTGAAGATCGACCCCCGGGAAACATTCAGTACTTC. Protein product: CSVEDRPPGNIQYF.

This chain uses TRBV29-1 with TRBJ1-1; D is unresolved. In germline, CDR1 is SQVTM, CDR2 ANQGSEA. The CDR3 length is 13 residues. The V end lost 4 bases, the J end lost 1 base, and 10 bases lay between the germline ends. CDR3 DNA: TGCAGCGTTGGGCTTTTGGAGAACACTGAAGCTTTCTTT. It encodes CSVGLLENTEAFF.

The chain carries TRBV14 and TRBJ2-3; 7 positions agree with TRBD1. Germline-derived CDR1 and CDR2 are SGHDN and FVKESK. This CDR3 has 13 residues. V lost 1 base to trimming and J lost 14 bases; unmatched junction nucleotides: 9. The CDR3 protein is CASSQGWDRYAYF. CDR3 coding DNA: TGTGCCAGCAGCCAAGGGTGGGACAGATACGCGTATTTT.

This chain joins TRBV6-1 and TRBJ2-5; D is unclear. The germline V gene has CDR1 MNHNS and CDR2 SASEGT. Trimming took off 6 bases at V and 7 bases at J, with 9 bases between the two ends. The CDR3 covers 11 residues. The CDR3 loop is CASSALRTQYF. The CDR3 DNA is TGTGCCAGCAGCGCGCTCCGGACCCAGTACTTC.

CDR3 DNA: TGTGCCAGCAGCGGTCGTTTAGGCGAGCAGTACTTC. This gives the protein CASSGRLGEQYF. The chain couples TRBV7-9 to TRBJ2-5; D gene ambiguous. The J call may be wrong; the DNA end is better matched by TRBJ2-7. Germline assignment: CDR1 SEHNR and CDR2 FQNEAQ (reference sequence). The CDR3 has 12 residues.